This T cell receptor (beta chain) is from a study of T cells in women clearing cervical HPV infection. Repertoires were generated with immunoSEQ multiplex PCR, while TCRdb's copy carries only in-frame clones and drops some. The sample table sets out some 31,000 clones. Study results and limitations: Timing of associations relative to infection is unclear; T-cell subsets were not isolated.

A note on this clone: Its antigen is unidentified. The read comes to an end 3 residues before the CDR3 does, leaving the germline J gene to fill in the end.

This CDR3 has 15 amino acids. CDR1 and CDR2 from the germline V gene are SGHRS and YFSETQ. Trimming took 4 bases from V and 3 from J; bases not matched to a gene: 8. The material sequenced was blood buffy coat. The chain employs TRBV5-1 and TRBJ2-3; 7 bases align to TRBD1. The sequence was collected from a woman aged 18 to 75 with a cervical HPV16 infection that either progressed to CIN3+ or cleared (not recorded which). CDR3 DNA, as far as it was read: TGCGCCAGCAGCGAAGCCGGGACAGTAACAGATACG. This gives the protein CASSEAGTVTDT. The CDR3 in its entirety is CASSEAGTVTDTQYF.